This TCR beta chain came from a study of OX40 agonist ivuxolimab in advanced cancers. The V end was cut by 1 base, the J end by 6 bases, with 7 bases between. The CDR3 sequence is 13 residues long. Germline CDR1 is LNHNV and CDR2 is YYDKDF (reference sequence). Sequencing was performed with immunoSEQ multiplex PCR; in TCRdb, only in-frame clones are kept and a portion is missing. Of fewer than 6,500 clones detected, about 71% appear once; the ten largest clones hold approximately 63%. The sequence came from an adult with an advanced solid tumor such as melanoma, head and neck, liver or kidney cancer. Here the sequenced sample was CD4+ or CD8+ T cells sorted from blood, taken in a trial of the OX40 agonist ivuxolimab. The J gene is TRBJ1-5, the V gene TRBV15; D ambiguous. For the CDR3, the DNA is TGTGCCACCAGCAGAGCCGGGAGTCAGCCCCAGCATTTT. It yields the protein CATSRAGSQPQHF.